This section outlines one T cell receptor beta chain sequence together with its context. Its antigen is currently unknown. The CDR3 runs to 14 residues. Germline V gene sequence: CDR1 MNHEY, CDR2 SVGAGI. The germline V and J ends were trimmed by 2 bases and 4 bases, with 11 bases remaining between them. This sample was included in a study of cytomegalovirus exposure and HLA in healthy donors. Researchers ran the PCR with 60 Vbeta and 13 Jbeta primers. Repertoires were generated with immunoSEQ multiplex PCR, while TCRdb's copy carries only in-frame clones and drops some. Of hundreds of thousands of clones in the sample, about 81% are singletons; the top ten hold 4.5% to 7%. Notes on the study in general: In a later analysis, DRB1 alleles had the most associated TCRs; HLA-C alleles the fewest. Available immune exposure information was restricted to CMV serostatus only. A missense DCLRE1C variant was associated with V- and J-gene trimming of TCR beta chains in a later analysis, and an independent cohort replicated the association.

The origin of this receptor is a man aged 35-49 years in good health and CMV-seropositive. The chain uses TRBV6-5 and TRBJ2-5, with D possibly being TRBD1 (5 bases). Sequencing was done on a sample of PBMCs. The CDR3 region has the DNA TGTGCCAGCAGTTACGAGCAGGGAATAGAGACCCAGTACTTC. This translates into CASSYEQGIETQYF.